The rows below give T cell receptor beta chains drawn from one sample of a study of blood T cell repertoires in COVID-19. The method was immunoSEQ multiplex PCR; TCRdb's version includes in-frame clones alone and lacks a portion of them. This table has 200,000 to 250,000 clones, about 86% appearing once. The sample comprised PBMCs or T cells enriched from blood (not recorded which). The source is a woman in her forties or fifties with acute COVID-19. CDR3s include the opening cysteine and the closing phenylalanine or tryptophan. The D gene is left open where the match is weak. The size of a clone is reported for some rows only, either as once, few or many, or as a class for expanded clones.

D | J | length | size | V | DNA | CDR3
. | TRBJ2-7 | 13 | . | TRBV12-3/TRBV12-4 | TGTGCCAGCAGTTTAGGGACGGGATACGAGCAGTACTTC | CASSLGTGYEQYF
. | TRBJ2-3 | 13 | . | TRBV7-9 | TGTGCCAGCTTACTCTCGAACACAGATACGCAGTATTTT | CASLLSNTDTQYF
TRBD1 | TRBJ2-7 | 13 | few | TRBV7-6 | TGTGCCAGCAGCCAGGGGGCCTCCTACGAGCAGTACTTC | CASSQGASYEQYF
TRBD2 | TRBJ2-4 | 17 | . | TRBV19 | TGTGCCAGTAGTAACCTTCGCAGGGAGGGGGCCAAAAACATTCAGTACTTC | CASSNLRREGAKNIQYF
. | TRBJ2-3 | 13 | . | TRBV10-3 | TGTGCCAGCCTGGGCCCTCGCACAGATACGCAGTATTTT | CASLGPRTDTQYF
. | TRBJ1-1 | 13 | . | TRBV19 | TGTGCCAGTAGTAGACCCGGGACAATTGAAGCTTTCTTT | CASSRPGTIEAFF
. | TRBJ1-5 | 12 | few | TRBV12-3/TRBV12-4 | TGTGCCAGCAGTTTAGGTGGCCAGCCCCAGCATTTT | CASSLGGQPQHF
. | TRBJ2-3 | 14 | medium-sized | TRBV7-8 | TGTGCCAGCAGCCAATGGGACAATAAAGATACGCAGTATTTT | CASSQWDNKDTQYF
TRBD1 | TRBJ2-7 | 15 | . | TRBV28 | TGTGCCAGCAGGGGACAGCCTGTCGGCTCCTACGAGCAGTACTTC | CASRGQPVGSYEQYF
TRBD2 | TRBJ2-1 | 15 | . | TRBV7-2 | TGTGCCAGCAGCCCGACTAGCGGACCATACAATGAGCAGTTCTTC | CASSPTSGPYNEQFF
TRBD1 | TRBJ2-7 | 14 | . | TRBV19 | TGTGCCAGTAGCAGGGACAGAGGCTTTTACGAGCAGTACTTC | CASSRDRGFYEQYF
. | TRBJ2-5 | 14 | . | TRBV19 | TGTGCCAGTAGTATTGGGACATACGTTGAGACCCAGTACTTC | CASSIGTYVETQYF
TRBD2 | TRBJ2-5 | 16 | . | TRBV10-3 | TGTGCCATCAGTGAGTCGACTCGAGCGGGGGAAGAGACCCAGTACTTC | CAISESTRAGEETQYF
. | TRBJ1-2 | 11 | few | TRBV20-1 | TGCAGTGATGGGCGTAACTATGGCTACACCTTC | CSDGRNYGYTF